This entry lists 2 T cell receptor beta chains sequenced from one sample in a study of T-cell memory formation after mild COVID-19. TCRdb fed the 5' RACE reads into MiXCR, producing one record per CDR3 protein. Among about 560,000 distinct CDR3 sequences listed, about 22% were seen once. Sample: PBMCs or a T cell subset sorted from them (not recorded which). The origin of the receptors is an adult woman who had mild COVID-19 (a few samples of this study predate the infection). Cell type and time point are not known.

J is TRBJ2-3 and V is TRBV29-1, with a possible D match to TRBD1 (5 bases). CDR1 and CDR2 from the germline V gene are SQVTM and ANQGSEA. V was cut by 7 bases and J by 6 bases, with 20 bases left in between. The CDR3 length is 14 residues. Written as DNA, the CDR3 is TGCAGCGCCGGAACGCAGGGCTTGGTGGATACGCAGTATTTT. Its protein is CSAGTQGLVDTQYF.

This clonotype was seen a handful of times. This chain's CDR3 is CASRRQYNSPLHF. In DNA, the CDR3 is TGTGCCAGCAGACGTCAGTATAATTCACCCCTCCACTTT. The V and J genes are TRBV14 and TRBJ1-6; D uncertain. The V end was cut by 6 bases, the J end by 4 bases, with 7 bases between. Germline V lookup: CDR1 SGHDN, CDR2 FVKESK. There are 13 residues in the CDR3.